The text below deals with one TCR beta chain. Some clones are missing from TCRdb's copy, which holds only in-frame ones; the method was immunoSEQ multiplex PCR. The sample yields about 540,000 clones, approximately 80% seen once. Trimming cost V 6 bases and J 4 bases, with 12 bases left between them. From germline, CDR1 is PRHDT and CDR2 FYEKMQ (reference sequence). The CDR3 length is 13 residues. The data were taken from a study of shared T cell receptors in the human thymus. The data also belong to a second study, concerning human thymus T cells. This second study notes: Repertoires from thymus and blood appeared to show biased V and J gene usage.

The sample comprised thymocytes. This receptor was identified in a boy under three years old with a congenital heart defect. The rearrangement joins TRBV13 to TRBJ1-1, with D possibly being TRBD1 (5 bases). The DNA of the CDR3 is TGTGCCAGCAGGGGTGGGGGAGGCACTGAAGCTTTCTTT. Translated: CASRGGGGTEAFF.